Sequencing of this T cell receptor (beta chain) was carried out in a study of identical twins. MiXCR, run by TCRdb on the 5' RACE reads, gives a single entry per CDR3 protein. The repertoire consists of 550,000 to 700,000 distinct CDR3 sequences, with 9.5% to 10% occurring once and the leading ten covering around 3.1%. V was pared by 3 bases and J by 9 bases, with 10 bases of the junction left unmatched. Germline V gives CDR1 MNHEY, CDR2 SVGEGT. This CDR3 region has 16 residues. These data are also associated with another study on yellow fever vaccine responses in identical twins.

The genes are TRBV6-2 or TRBV6-3 and TRBJ2-1; 11 nucleotides align to TRBD2. This receptor was obtained from a woman aged 18-29 years in good health. Material: PBMCs. CDR3 bases: TGTGCCAGCAGTTATGGTACTAGCGGGAGTACCTTTGAGCAGTTCTTC. The encoded protein is CASSYGTSGSTFEQFF.